This T cell receptor beta chain was obtained from a study of blood T cell repertoires in COVID-19. Looking at the study overall: Sites across the United States, Italy and Spain contributed samples from acute and convalescent COVID-19. From T cells, B-cell-depleted T cells, or PBMCs came the material, which was cDNA or gDNA.

There are 13 residues in the CDR3. The germline V and J ends were trimmed by 5 bases and 8 bases, with 14 bases remaining between them. Germline lookup yields CDR1 SGHTA and CDR2 FQGNSA. In the study's own analysis: From reference gene primer amplification, estimates of nucleated cell counts were derived. Data came from immunoSEQ multiplex PCR; TCRdb stores just in-frame clones and leaves some out. That table furnishes V, J and clone size, whereas the DNA furnished D and trimming. The sample contains 200,000 to 250,000 clones, 84% of which appear only once. Sequenced input: peripheral blood. The genes are TRBV7-2 and TRBJ2-3; D is perhaps TRBD2 (5 bases). The clonotype originates from a man in his fifties or sixties with active or convalescent COVID-19. The CDR3 spells CASSPLPEGTQYF. In DNA, the CDR3 is TGTGCCAGCAGCCCTCTTCCCGAGGGTACGCAGTATTTT.